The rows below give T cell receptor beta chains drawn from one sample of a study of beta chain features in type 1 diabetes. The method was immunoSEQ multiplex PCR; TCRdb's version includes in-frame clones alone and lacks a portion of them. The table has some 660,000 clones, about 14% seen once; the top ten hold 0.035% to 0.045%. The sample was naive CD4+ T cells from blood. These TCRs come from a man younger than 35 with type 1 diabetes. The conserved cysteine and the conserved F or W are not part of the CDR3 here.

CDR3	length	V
ASHHRSKETQY	11	TRBV30
SVEVGASQETQY	12	TRBV29-1
ASSPTLAGHTEAF	13	TRBV6-5
ATRGFYEQY	9	TRBV6-5
ASSYSTSGSSYEQY	14	TRBV6-5
ASSFAGNQETQY	12	TRBV5-6
ASSRQETQY	9	TRBV7-9
AISGGTSGGYEQY	13	TRBV10-3
ASSVGTGVLNEQF	13	TRBV9
ASSLGTSGRPSLTYEQY	17	TRBV5-1
ASSLGVNTEAF	11	TRBV11-2
ASSLAEGRGYGYT	13	TRBV5-1
ASSGLAGQNEQF	12	TRBV9
ASSFGTGTLNTEAF	14	TRBV28
AISIQGAYEQY	11	TRBV10-3
ASLLRGDNYGYT	12	TRBV13
ASRLVPLGGDIQY	13	TRBV12-2
AWQQGVSGNTIY	12	TRBV30